This TCR beta chain was retrieved from a study of cytomegalovirus exposure and HLA in healthy donors. On the study more broadly: Both the 100 to 150 validation repertoires and the approximately 700 first-cohort repertoires used the same platform, as reported by a later analysis.

Study-level results: In vitro experiments confirmed that three CMV-associated chains were specific for CMV antigens. It was reported that the classifier diagnosed cytomegalovirus status with high specificity and sensitivity in both the original and validation cohorts.

Data came from immunoSEQ multiplex PCR; TCRdb stores just in-frame clones and leaves some out. The sample carries roughly 180,000 clones, roughly 86% recorded once. Worth noting for this clone: What it recognizes is unknown.

These donors were members of the roughly 110-subject validation cohort, a group separate from the roughly 670-subject first cohort. CDR1 and CDR2 (germline): SGHNT, YYREEE (reference sequence). Trimming shortened V by 3 bases and J by 5 bases, and 14 bases separated the two germline ends. The CDR3 has 15 residues. Sequenced sample: PBMCs. The rearrangement links TRBV5-4 to TRBJ2-2; tentatively, D is TRBD2 (6 bases). This clonotype was obtained from a man in his thirties or forties in good health and CMV-seropositive. The CDR3 region is CASSYGGKRTGELFF. DNA of the CDR3: TGTGCCAGCAGCTACGGGGGAAAAAGGACCGGGGAGCTGTTTTTT.